This T cell receptor (beta chain) was recorded in a study of blood T cell repertoires in COVID-19. Study information: T cells, B-cell-depleted T cells, or PBMCs supplied cDNA or gDNA.

This CDR3 is built from 12 residues. Losses at the gene ends were 5 bases for V and 7 bases for J; bases not matched to a gene: 2. Per the germline V gene, CDR1 is MNHEY and CDR2 is SMNVEV (reference sequence). Here immunoSEQ multiplex PCR was the method, and the copy in TCRdb shows in-frame clones only, minus some. Seen here are around 160,000 clones, more than 75% observed once, and the top ten hold 1.2%. Sequencing was carried out using PBMCs or T cells enriched from blood (not recorded which). The sequence was obtained from a woman aged 25 to 39 with acute COVID-19. This chain joins TRBV27 and TRBJ1-2, with 9 bases lining up with TRBD1. CDR3 sequence (DNA): TGTGCCAGCAGTAGACAGGGGGGTGGCTACACCTTC. Residues: CASSRQGGGYTF.